These 19 T cell receptor beta chains originate from one sample sequenced in a study of blood T cell repertoires in COVID-19. TCRdb's table, derived via immunoSEQ multiplex PCR, lists solely in-frame clones and lacks some. The repertoire consists of about 140,000 clones, with around 82% occurring once and the leading ten covering 3.5% to 4.5%. The sequenced material came from peripheral blood. These TCRs come from a woman aged 55-75 years with acute or convalescent COVID-19.

In nucleotides, the CDR3 is TGTGCCAGCAGCTCCGGGAACACCGGGGAGCTGTTTTTT. It encodes CASSSGNTGELFF. The rearrangement links TRBV7-3 to TRBJ2-2; D gene uncertain. This CDR3 spans 13 amino acids. CDR1 is SGHTA, CDR2 FQGTGA, per germline. V lost 4 bases and J 1 base, leaving 4 bases between the germline ends.

In its sample, this clone was seen a few times. This chain connects TRBV5-6 to TRBJ1-1, with D unresolved. Germline lookup yields CDR1 SGHDT and CDR2 YYEEEE. V shed 4 bases and J shed 0 bases, with 13 bases lying between them. This CDR3 contains 15 residues. The CDR3 reads CASSRPSRLNTEAFF. The CDR3 nucleotides read TGTGCCAGCAGCCGCCCATCCAGGCTGAACACTGAAGCTTTCTTT.

This sequence joins TRBV10-3 and TRBJ2-1; a weak D match, TRBD1 (6 bases). V lost 6 bases and J 2 bases, leaving 11 bases between the germline ends. The V gene's germline CDR1 is ENHRY and CDR2 SYGVKD. The CDR3 length is 14 residues. This CDR3 reads CAIRGDTPYNEQFF. CDR3 sequence (DNA): TGTGCCATCAGGGGGGACACCCCCTACAATGAGCAGTTCTTC.

The V and J genes are TRBV9 and TRBJ1-3; no clear D gene. The CDR3 length is 15 residues. Germline values: CDR1 SGDLS, CDR2 YYNGEE. Trimming took 2 bases from V and 3 from J, leaving 12 bases between them. CDR3 in DNA: TGTGCCAGCAGCGTTGGACCGGGAGGTGGAAACACCATATATTTT. Amino acid sequence: CASSVGPGGGNTIYF.

This chain uses TRBV19 with TRBJ2-1; TRBD2 agrees at 9 bases. The CDR3 is made up of 14 amino acids. In germline, CDR1 is LNHDA, CDR2 SQIVND (reference sequence). J was trimmed by 3 bases and V by 6 bases; bases with no gene match: 3. Here the CDR3 DNA reads TGTGCCAGTAGAACTAGCGGGCGCTACAATGAGCAGTTCTTC. Its protein product is CASRTSGRYNEQFF.

This chain links TRBV6-5 with TRBJ2-7; 7 bases match TRBD2. This CDR3 is built from 13 residues. The germline CDR1 and CDR2 sequences are MNHEY and SVGAGI. The J segment lost 2 bases and the V segment lost 8 bases, leaving 6 bases of the junction unmatched. The CDR3 sequence: CASRGEGTYEQYF. The CDR3 DNA follows: TGTGCCAGCCGGGGGGAGGGGACCTACGAGCAGTACTTC.

In its sample, this clone was seen once. This chain connects TRBV28 to TRBJ1-2; maybe TRBD1 (6 bases). Trimming removed 2 bases from V and 7 bases from J, with 14 bases in between. The V gene's germline CDR1 is MDHEN and CDR2 SYDVKM. The CDR3 is made up of 14 amino acids. CDR3 in amino acids: CASSLAQGGFGYTF. The CDR3 nucleotides read TGTGCCAGCAGTTTAGCACAGGGTGGATTTGGCTACACCTTC.

The chain uses TRBV4-3 and TRBJ2-1; 10 bases are a match to TRBD1. This CDR3 contains 18 residues. J gave up 5 bases and V 0 bases, and 10 bases lay outside the gene matches. Germline-derived CDR1 and CDR2 are LGHNA and YSLEER. In nucleotides, the CDR3 is TGCGCCAGCAGCCAAGAGGGTCGGGGACAGGGGTTTCACAATGAGCAGTTCTTC. This codes for CASSQEGRGQGFHNEQFF.

J is TRBJ1-4 and V is TRBV3-1 (or the pseudogene TRBV3-2), with TRBD1 as a possible D gene (6 bases). The V gene lost 2 bases and the J gene lost 0 bases, with 16 bases spanning the gap. This CDR3 comprises 18 residues. The V gene's germline CDR1 is LGHDT and CDR2 YNNKEL (reference sequence). The CDR3 spells CASSQRLQGPATNEKLFF. CDR3 DNA sequence: TGTGCCAGCAGCCAACGCCTACAGGGACCTGCAACTAATGAAAAACTGTTTTTT.

The chain joins TRBV20-1 to TRBJ2-3; D might be TRBD2 (5 bases). Trimming removed 3 bases from V and 3 bases from J, with 7 bases in between. CDR1 and CDR2 from the germline V gene are DFQATT and SNEGSKA (reference sequence). CDR3 length equals 12 residues. CDR3 residues: CSASPGTDTQYF. Written as DNA, the CDR3 is TGCAGTGCTAGTCCGGGAACAGATACGCAGTATTTT.

The genes are TRBV19 and TRBJ2-1; 9 bases align to TRBD2. The CDR3 contains 14 residues. Germline trimming cut 3 bases from V and 10 bases from J; bases unmatched to any gene: 7. Looked up from germline, CDR1 is LNHDA and CDR2 is SQIVND (reference sequence). CDR3 protein: CASSMRTSVTEQFF. CDR3 DNA: TGTGCCAGTAGTATGAGGACTAGCGTAACGGAGCAGTTCTTC.

This chain joins TRBV5-4 and TRBJ2-7; 14 bases fit TRBD2. V lost 3 bases, J lost 3 bases, and 2 bases stayed unmatched. This CDR3 comprises 15 residues. The V gene's germline CDR1 is SGHNT and CDR2 YYREEE (reference sequence). CDR3: CASSSGLAGGYEQYF. CDR3 nucleotides: TGTGCCAGCAGCTCCGGACTAGCGGGAGGCTACGAGCAGTACTTC.

This clone was seen just once. The genes are TRBV28 and TRBJ1-4; D might be TRBD1 (6 bases). This CDR3 is built from 18 residues. V was shortened by 8 bases and J by 7 bases, with 29 bases between the two germline ends. CDR1 is MDHEN and CDR2 is SYDVKM in the germline V gene. The DNA of the CDR3 is TGTGCCAGCGCTGATCCTGCCGCTCGCGACAGGCTCGGTGAAAAACTGTTTTTT. Amino acids: CASADPAARDRLGEKLFF.

This rearrangement joins TRBV9 to TRBJ2-4; D unclear. Trimming took off 0 bases at V and 13 bases at J, with 14 bases between the two ends. Germline loops: CDR1 SGDLS, CDR2 YYNGEE. The CDR3 loop spans 13 amino acids. The CDR3 sequence is CASSVGNRREQYF. The CDR3 DNA reads TGTGCCAGCAGCGTAGGTAACAGACGAGAACAGTACTTC.

This rearrangement joins TRBV6-6 to TRBJ2-7; 7 nucleotides line up with TRBD1. The V gene's germline CDR1 is MNHNY and CDR2 SVGAGI (reference sequence). Losses at the gene ends were 4 bases for V and 1 base for J; bases not matched to a gene: 7. The CDR3 has 15 amino acids. CDR3: CASSSTRGISYEQYF. As DNA, the CDR3 is TGTGCCAGCAGTTCTACCAGGGGGATTTCCTACGAGCAGTACTTC.

DNA of the CDR3: TGTGCCAGTTTAGCGTTCTTTCAAGAGACCCAGTACTTC. Residues: CASLAFFQETQYF. The chain employs TRBV28 and TRBJ2-5, with a possible D match to TRBD2 (5 bases). Deletions cut 9 bases from V and 2 bases from J, with 13 bases between. Germline V gives CDR1 MDHEN, CDR2 SYDVKM. The CDR3 covers 13 residues.

The chain uses TRBV5-1 and TRBJ1-6, with 7 positions matching TRBD1. Germline CDR1 SGHRS, CDR2 YFSETQ. This CDR3 region has 16 residues. The trim removed 3 bases at V and 8 bases at J, leaving 11 bases unmatched. DNA for the CDR3: TGCGCCAGCAGCTACCAGACAGGGAGGATTGATTCACCCCTCCACTTT. Amino acids: CASSYQTGRIDSPLHF.

V and J are TRBV6-5 and TRBJ2-5; D uncertain. Germline lookup yields CDR1 MNHEY and CDR2 SVGAGI. This CDR3 is 13 amino acids long. The V and J ends lost 6 bases and 7 bases respectively, with 15 bases between them. The CDR3 loop is CASRIIAPGTQYF. The CDR3 DNA reads TGTGCCAGCAGGATCATAGCCCCGGGGACCCAGTACTTC.

The chain carries TRBV9 and TRBJ1-6; 7 positions agree with TRBD1. Germline V gene lookup returns CDR1 SGDLS and CDR2 YYNGEE. Germline trimming cut 6 bases from V and 8 bases from J; bases unmatched to any gene: 14. This CDR3 contains 16 residues. CDR3 amino acids: CASILVDRWDDSPLHF. In DNA, the CDR3 is TGTGCCAGCATCCTCGTGGACAGGTGGGATGATTCACCCCTCCACTTT.